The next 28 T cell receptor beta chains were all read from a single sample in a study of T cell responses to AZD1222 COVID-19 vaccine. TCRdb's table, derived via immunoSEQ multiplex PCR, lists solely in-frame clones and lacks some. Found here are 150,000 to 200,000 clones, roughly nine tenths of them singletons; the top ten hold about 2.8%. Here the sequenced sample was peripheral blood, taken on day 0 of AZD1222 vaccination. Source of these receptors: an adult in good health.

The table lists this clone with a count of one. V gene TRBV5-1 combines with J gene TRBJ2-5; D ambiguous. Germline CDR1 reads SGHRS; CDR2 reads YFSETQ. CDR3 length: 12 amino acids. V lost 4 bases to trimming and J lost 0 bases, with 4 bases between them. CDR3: CASSLYQETQYF. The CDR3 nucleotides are TGCGCCAGCAGCCTGTACCAAGAGACCCAGTACTTC.

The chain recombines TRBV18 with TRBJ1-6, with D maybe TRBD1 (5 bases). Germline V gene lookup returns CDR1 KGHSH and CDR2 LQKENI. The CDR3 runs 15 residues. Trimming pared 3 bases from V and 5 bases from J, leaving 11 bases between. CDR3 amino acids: CASSPQGRNNSPLHF. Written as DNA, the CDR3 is TGTGCCAGCTCACCGCAGGGAAGAAATAATTCACCCCTCCACTTT.

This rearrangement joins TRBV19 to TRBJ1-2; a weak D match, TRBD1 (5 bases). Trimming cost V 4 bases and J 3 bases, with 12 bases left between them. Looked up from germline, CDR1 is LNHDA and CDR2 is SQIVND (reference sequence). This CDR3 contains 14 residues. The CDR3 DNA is TGTGCCAGTAGTAAAACCGACAGATACTATGGCTACACCTTC. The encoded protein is CASSKTDRYYGYTF. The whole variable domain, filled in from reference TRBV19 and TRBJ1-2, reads DGGITQSPKYLFRKEGQNVTLSCEQNLNHDAMYWYRQDPGQGLRLIYYSQIVNDFQKGDIAEGYSVSREKKESFPLTVTSAQKNPTAFYLCASSKTDRYYGYTFGSGTRLTVV.

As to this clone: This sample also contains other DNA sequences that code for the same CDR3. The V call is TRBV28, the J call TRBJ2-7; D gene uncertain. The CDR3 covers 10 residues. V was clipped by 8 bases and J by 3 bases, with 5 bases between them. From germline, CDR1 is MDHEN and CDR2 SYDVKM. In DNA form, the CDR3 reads TGTGCCAGCGGGATCTACGAGCAGTACTTC. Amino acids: CASGIYEQYF.

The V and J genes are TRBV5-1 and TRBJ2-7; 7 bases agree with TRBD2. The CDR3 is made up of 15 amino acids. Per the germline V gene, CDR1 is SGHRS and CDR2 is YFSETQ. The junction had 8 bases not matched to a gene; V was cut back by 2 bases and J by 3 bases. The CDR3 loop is CASSLGAGVHYEQYF. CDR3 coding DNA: TGCGCCAGCAGCTTAGGGGCGGGAGTTCACTACGAGCAGTACTTC.

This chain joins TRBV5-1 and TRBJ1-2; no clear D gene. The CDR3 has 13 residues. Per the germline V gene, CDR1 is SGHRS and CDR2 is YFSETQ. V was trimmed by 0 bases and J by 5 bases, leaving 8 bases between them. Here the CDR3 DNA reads TGCGCCAGCAGCTTGGACTCCCCTTATGGCTACACCTTC. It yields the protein CASSLDSPYGYTF.

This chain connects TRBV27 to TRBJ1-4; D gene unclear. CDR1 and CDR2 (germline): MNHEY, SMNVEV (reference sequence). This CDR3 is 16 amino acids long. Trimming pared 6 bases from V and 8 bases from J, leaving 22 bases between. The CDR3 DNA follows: TGTGCCAGCAGCCCCGGGTTAGTCGAAGGCGCCGAAAAACTGTTTTTT. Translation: CASSPGLVEGAEKLFF.

CDR3 bases: TGTGCCAGCAGCCACCCCGGGGTCTCCTACGAGCAGTACTTC. Protein product: CASSHPGVSYEQYF. The V call is TRBV3-1 (or the pseudogene TRBV3-2), the J call TRBJ2-7; D perhaps matches TRBD2 (5 bases). This CDR3 is built from 14 residues. The germline V gene encodes CDR1 LGHDT and CDR2 YNNKEL (reference sequence). The V and J ends lost 3 bases and 0 bases respectively, with 9 bases between them.

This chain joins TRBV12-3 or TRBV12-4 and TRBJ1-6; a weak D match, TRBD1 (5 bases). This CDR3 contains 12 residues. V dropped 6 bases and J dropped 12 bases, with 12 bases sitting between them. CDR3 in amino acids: CASRRDLGPLHF. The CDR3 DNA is TGTGCCAGCAGGCGGGACCTCGGACCCCTCCACTTT.

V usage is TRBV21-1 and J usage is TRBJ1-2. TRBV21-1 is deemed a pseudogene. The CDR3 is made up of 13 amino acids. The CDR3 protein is CASSKLAFRGYTF. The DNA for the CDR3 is TGTGCCAGCAGCAAACTGGCCTTTCGGGGCTACACCTTC.

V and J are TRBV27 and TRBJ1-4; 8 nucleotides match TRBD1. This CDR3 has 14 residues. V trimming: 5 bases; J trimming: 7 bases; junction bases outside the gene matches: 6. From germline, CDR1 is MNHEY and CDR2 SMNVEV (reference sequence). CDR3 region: CASSVRGLGEKLFF. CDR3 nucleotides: TGTGCCAGCAGTGTCAGGGGGCTGGGTGAAAAACTGTTTTTT.

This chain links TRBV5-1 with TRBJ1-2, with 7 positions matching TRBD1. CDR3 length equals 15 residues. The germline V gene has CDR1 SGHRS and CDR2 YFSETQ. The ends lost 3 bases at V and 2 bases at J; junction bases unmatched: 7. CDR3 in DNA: TGCGCCAGCAGCTGGGACAGTACAGTGAACTATGGCTACACCTTC. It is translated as CASSWDSTVNYGYTF.

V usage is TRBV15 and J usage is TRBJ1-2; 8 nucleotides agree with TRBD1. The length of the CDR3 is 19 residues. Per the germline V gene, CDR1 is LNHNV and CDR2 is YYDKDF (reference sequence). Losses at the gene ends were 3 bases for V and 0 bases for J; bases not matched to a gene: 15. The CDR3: CATSSRFQSGDRTNYGYTF. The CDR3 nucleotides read TGTGCCACCAGCAGCCGATTCCAATCCGGGGACAGGACTAACTATGGCTACACCTTC.

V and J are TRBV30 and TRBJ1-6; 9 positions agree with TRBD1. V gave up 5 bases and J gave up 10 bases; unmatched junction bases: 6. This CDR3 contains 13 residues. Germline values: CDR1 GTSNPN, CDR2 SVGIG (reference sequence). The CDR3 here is CAWGRQGDSPLHF. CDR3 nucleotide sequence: TGTGCCTGGGGGAGACAGGGGGACTCACCCCTCCACTTT.

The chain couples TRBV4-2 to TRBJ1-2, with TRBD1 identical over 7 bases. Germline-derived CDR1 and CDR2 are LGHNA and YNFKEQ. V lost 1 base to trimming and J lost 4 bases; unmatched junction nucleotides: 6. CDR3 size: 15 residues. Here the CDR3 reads CASSQVTGVGYGYTF. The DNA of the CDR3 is TGTGCCAGCAGCCAAGTAACAGGGGTTGGCTATGGCTACACCTTC.

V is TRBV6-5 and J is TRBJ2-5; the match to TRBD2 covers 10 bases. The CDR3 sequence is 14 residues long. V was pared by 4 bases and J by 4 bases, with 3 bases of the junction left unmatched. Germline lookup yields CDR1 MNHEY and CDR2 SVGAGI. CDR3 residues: CASSFLAGVETQYF. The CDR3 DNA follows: TGTGCCAGCAGTTTTCTAGCGGGAGTAGAGACCCAGTACTTC.

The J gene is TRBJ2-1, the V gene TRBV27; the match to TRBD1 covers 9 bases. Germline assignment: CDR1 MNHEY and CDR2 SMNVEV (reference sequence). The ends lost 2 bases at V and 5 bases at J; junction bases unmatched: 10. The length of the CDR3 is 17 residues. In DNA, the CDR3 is TGTGCCAGCAGTTTACCCCCCGGGACAGGGAGGAACAATGAGCAGTTCTTC. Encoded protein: CASSLPPGTGRNNEQFF.

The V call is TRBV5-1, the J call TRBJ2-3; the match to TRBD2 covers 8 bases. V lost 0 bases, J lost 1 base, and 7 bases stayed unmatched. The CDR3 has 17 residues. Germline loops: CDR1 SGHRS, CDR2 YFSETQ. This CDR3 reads CASSLGGSGRGTDTQYF. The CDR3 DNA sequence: TGCGCCAGCAGCTTGGGGGGGAGCGGGAGAGGCACAGATACGCAGTATTTT. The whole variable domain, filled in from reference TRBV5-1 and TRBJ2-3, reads KAGVTQTPRYLIKTRGQQVTLSCSPISGHRSVSWYQQTPGQGLQFLFEYFSETQRNKGNFPGRFSGRQFSNSRSEMNVSTLELGDSALYLCASSLGGSGRGTDTQYFGPGTRLTVL.

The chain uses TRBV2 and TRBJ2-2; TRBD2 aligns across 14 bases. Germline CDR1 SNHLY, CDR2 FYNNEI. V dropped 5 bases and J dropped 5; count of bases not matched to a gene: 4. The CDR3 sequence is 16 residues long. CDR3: CASSRTSGRSTGELFF. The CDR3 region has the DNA TGTGCCAGCAGTAGGACTAGCGGGAGGTCGACCGGGGAGCTGTTTTTT.

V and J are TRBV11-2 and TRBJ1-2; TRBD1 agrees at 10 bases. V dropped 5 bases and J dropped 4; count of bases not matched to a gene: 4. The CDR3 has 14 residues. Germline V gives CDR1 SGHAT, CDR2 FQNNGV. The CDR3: CASSPGQGSYGYTF. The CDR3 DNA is TGTGCCAGCAGCCCGGGACAGGGGAGCTATGGCTACACCTTC.

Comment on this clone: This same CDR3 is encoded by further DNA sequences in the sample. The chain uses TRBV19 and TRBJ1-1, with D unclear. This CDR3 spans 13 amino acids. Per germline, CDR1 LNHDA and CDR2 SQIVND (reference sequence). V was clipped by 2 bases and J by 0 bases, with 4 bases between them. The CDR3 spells CASSISLNTEAFF. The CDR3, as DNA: TGTGCCAGTAGTATATCACTGAACACTGAAGCTTTCTTT.

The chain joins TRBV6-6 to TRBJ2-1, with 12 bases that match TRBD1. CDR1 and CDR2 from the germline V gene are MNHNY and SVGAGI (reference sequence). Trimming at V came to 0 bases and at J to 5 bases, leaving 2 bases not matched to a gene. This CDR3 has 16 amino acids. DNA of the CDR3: TGTGCCAGCAGTTACTCGGGACAGGGGGCGAACAATGAGCAGTTCTTC. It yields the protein CASSYSGQGANNEQFF.

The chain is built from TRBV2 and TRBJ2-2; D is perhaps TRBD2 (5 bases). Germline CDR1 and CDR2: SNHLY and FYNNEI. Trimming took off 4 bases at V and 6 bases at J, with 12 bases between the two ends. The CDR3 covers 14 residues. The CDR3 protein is CASSGERYAGELFF. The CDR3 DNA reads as TGTGCCAGCAGTGGGGAGAGGTACGCCGGGGAGCTGTTTTTT.

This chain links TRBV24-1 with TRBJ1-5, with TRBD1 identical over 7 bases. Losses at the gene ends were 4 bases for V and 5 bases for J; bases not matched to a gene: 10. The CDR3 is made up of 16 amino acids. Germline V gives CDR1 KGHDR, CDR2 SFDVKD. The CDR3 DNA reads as TGTGCCACCAGTGAACCGAGGGGGCTGGTCGATCAGCCCCAGCATTTT. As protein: CATSEPRGLVDQPQHF.

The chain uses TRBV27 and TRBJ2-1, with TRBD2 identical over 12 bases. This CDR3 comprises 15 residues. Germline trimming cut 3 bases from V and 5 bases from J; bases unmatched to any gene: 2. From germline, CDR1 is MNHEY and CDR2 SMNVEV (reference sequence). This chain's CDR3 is CASSLLAGGDNEQFF. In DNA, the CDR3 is TGTGCCAGCAGTTTGCTAGCGGGGGGGGACAATGAGCAGTTCTTC.

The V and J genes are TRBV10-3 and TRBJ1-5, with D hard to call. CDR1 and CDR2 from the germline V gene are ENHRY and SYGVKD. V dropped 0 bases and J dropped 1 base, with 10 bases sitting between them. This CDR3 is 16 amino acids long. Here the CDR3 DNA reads TGTGCCATCAGTGAGTCTGCAGGCGGGAGCAATCAGCCCCAGCATTTT. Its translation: CAISESAGGSNQPQHF.

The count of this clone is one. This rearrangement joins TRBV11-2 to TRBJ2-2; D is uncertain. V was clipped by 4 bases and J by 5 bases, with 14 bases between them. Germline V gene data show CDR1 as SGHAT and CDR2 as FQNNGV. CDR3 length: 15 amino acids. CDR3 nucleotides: TGTGCCAGCAGCTCGAGACCGTTTGGGACCGGGGAGCTGTTTTTT. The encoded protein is CASSSRPFGTGELFF.

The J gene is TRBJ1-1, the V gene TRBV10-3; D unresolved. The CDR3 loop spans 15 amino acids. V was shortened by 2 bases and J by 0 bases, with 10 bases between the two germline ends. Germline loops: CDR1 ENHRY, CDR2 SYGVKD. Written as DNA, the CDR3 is TGTGCCATCAGTGAGCCTTACAGTATGAACACTGAAGCTTTCTTT. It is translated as CAISEPYSMNTEAFF.